Listed here is a single T cell receptor (beta chain). What it recognizes is unknown. Peptide-pool stimulation followed by sequencing identified expanded antigen-specific CD4+ clonotypes in the ViraFEST assay. The authors isolated CD4+ T cells after around 11 days of culture. Neither prior SARS-CoV-2 infection nor positive nucleocapsid antibodies were present in the vaccine recipients. Half-medium changes using IL-2 medium occurred on days 3 and 7. The data were produced by immunoSEQ multiplex PCR, yet TCRdb's version contains in-frame clones alone and is incomplete. Of approximately 40,000 clones in the sample, around 70% are singletons; the top ten hold about 22%. The data stem from a study of vaccination effects on CD4 cells after COVID-19. Turning to the study itself: Participants completed two doses of the BNT162b2 or mRNA-1273 vaccine.

The germline gives CDR1 LGHDT, CDR2 YNNKEL (reference sequence). CDR3 length: 14 residues. Trimming removed 4 bases from V and 4 bases from J, with 11 bases in between. The sample here was CD4+ T cells from PBMCs cultured with SARS-CoV-2 spike peptides, taken before COVID-19 vaccination. The sequence was obtained from a human donor who received a COVID-19 vaccine. This chain joins TRBV3-1 (or the pseudogene TRBV3-2) and TRBJ2-1, with D perhaps given as TRBD1 or TRBD2 (5 bases each). The CDR3 spells CASSLGDGYNEQFF. The CDR3 nucleotides read TGTGCCAGCAGCCTGGGGGACGGTTACAATGAGCAGTTCTTC.